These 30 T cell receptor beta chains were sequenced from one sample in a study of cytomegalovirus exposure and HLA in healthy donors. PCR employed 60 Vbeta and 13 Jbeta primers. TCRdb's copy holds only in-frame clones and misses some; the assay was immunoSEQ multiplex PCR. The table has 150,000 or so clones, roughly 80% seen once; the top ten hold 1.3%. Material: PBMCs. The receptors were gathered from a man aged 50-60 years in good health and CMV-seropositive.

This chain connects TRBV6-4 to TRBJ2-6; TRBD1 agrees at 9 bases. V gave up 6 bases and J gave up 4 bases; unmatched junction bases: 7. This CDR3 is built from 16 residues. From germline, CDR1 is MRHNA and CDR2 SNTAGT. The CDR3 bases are TGTGCCAGCAGCGCCGGACAGGGGTTCGGGGCCAACGTCCTGACTTTC. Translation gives CASSAGQGFGANVLTF.

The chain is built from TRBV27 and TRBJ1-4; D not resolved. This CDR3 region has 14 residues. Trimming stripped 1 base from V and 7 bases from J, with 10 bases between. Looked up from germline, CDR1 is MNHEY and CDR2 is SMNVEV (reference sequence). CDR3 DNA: TGTGCCAGCAGTTTATTCGGGGAGGGTGAAAAACTGTTTTTT. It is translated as CASSLFGEGEKLFF.

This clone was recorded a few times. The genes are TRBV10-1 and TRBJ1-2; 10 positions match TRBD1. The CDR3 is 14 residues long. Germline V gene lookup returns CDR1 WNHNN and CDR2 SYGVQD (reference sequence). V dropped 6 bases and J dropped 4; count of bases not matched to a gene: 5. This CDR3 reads CASRWDRGVYGYTF. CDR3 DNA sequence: TGCGCCAGCAGGTGGGACAGGGGAGTCTATGGCTACACCTTC.

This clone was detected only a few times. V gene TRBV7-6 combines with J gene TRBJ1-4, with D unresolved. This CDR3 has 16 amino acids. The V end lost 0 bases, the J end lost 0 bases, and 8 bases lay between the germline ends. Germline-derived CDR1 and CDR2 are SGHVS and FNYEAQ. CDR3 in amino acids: CASSLATRATNEKLFF. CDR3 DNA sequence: TGTGCCAGCAGCTTAGCCACACGGGCAACTAATGAAAAACTGTTTTTT.

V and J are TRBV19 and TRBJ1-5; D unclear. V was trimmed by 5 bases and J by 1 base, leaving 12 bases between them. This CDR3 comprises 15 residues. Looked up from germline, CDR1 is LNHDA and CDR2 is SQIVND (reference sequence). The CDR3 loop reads CASSLQTGSNQPQHF. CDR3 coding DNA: TGTGCCAGTAGTCTCCAGACGGGAAGCAATCAGCCCCAGCATTTT. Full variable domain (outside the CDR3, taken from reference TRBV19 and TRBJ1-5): DGGITQSPKYLFRKEGQNVTLSCEQNLNHDAMYWYRQDPGQGLRLIYYSQIVNDFQKGDIAEGYSVSREKKESFPLTVTSAQKNPTAFYLCASSLQTGSNQPQHFGDGTRLSIL.

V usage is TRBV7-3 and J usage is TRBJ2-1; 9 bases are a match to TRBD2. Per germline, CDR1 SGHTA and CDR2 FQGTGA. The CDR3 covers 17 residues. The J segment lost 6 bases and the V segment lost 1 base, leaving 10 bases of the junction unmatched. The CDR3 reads CASSLKVSGGAANEQFF. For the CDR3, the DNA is TGTGCCAGCAGCTTAAAGGTTAGCGGGGGCGCTGCCAATGAGCAGTTCTTC. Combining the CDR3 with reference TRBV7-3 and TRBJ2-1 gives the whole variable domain GAGVSQTPSNKVTEKGKYVELRCDPISGHTALYWYRQSLGQGPEFLIYFQGTGAADDSGLPNDRFFAVRPEGSVSTLKIQRTERGDSAVYLCASSLKVSGGAANEQFFGPGTRLTVL.

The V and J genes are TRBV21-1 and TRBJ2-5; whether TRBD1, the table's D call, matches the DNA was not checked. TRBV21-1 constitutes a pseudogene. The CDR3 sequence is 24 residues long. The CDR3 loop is CASSNLMLARGENRGRRTQETQYF. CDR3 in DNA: TGTGCCAGCAGCAATTTAATGCTAGCCCGAGGCGAGAACAGGGGGAGGAGAACCCAAGAGACCCAGTACTTC.

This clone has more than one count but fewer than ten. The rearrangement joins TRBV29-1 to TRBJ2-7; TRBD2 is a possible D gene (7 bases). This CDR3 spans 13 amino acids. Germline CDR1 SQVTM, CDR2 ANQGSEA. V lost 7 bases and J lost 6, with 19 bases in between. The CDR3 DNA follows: TGCAGCGGAACCGTGAGGGGAGGGGGCGAGCAGTACTTC. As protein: CSGTVRGGGEQYF.

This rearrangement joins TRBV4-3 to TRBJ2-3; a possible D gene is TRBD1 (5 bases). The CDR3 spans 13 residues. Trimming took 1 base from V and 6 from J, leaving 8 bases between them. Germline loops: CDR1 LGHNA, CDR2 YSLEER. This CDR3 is CASSQVYRDTQYF. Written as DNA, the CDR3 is TGCGCCAGCAGCCAAGTTTACAGGGATACGCAGTATTTT.

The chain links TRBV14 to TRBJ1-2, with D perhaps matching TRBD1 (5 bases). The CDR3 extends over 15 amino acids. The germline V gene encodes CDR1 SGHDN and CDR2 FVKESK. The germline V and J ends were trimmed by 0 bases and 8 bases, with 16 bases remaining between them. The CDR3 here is CASSQEGRGRGGYTF. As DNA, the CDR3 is TGTGCCAGCAGCCAAGAGGGGAGGGGAAGAGGCGGCTACACCTTC.

CDR3 sequence (DNA): TGTGCCAGCAGCGTCCAACATCTGGGAGGGAGGAATCAGCCCCAGCATTTT. This gives the protein CASSVQHLGGRNQPQHF. The chain employs TRBV9 and TRBJ1-5, with D unresolved. Trimming pared 2 bases from V and 4 bases from J, leaving 19 bases between. Germline CDR1 is SGDLS and CDR2 is YYNGEE. The CDR3 length is 17 residues.

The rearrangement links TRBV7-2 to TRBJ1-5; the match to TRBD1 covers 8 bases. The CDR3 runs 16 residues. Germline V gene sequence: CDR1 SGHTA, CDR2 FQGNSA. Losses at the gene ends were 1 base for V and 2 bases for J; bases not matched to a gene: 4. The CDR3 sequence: CASSLETGVRNQPQHF. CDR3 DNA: TGTGCCAGCAGCTTAGAGACAGGGGTGCGCAATCAGCCCCAGCATTTT.

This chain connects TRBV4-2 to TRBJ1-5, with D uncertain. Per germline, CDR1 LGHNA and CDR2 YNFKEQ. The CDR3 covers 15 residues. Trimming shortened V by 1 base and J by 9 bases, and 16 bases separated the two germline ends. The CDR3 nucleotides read TGTGCCAGCAGCCAAGTTATCGAGGGTCCTGGGCCCCAGCATTTT. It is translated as CASSQVIEGPGPQHF.

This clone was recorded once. The CDR3 sequence: CASSLATGNYNEQFF. In DNA form, the CDR3 reads TGTGCCAGCAGCTTAGCGACAGGGAACTACAATGAGCAGTTCTTC. The chain employs TRBV7-9 and TRBJ2-1; TRBD1 agrees at 7 bases. CDR1 and CDR2 (germline): SEHNR, FQNEAQ (reference sequence). The CDR3 is 15 amino acids. With V trimmed by 0 bases and J by 3 bases, 2 bases remained unmatched.

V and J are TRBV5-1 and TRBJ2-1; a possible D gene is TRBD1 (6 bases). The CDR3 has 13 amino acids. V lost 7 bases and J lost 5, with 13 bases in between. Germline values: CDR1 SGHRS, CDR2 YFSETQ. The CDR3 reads CASYHGQNNEQFF. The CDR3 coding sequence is TGCGCCAGCTACCACGGACAGAACAATGAGCAGTTCTTC.

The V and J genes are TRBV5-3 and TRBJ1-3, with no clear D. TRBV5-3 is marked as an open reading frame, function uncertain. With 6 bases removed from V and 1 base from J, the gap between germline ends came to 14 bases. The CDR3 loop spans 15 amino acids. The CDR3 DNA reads TGTGCCAGAAACCCGCCGGGAGCATCTGGAAACACCATATATTTT. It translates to CARNPPGASGNTIYF.

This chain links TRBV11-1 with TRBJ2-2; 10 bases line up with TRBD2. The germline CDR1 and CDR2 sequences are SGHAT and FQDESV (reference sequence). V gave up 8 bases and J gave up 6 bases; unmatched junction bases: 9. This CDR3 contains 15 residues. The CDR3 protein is CASGLRLAGAGELFF. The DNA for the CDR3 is TGTGCCAGCGGTCTTCGGCTAGCGGGAGCCGGGGAGCTGTTTTTT.

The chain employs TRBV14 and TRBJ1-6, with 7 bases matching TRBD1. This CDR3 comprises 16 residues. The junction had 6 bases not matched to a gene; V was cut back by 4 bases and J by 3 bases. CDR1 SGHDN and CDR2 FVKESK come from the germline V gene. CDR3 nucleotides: TGTGCCAGCAGCCTTCAGGGGGGATACTATAATTCACCCCTCCACTTT. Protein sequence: CASSLQGGYYNSPLHF.

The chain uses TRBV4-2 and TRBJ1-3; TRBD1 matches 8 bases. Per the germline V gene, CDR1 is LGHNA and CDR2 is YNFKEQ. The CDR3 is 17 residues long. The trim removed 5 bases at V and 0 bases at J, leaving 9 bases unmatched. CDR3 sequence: CASSGTGTSSSGNTIYF. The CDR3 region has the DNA TGTGCCAGCAGCGGGACAGGTACTTCTTCCTCTGGAAACACCATATATTTT.

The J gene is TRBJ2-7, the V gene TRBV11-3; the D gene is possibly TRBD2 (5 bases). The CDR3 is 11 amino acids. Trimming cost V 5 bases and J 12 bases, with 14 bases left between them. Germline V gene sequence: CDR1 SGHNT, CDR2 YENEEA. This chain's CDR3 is CASSLSAGPYF. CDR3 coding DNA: TGTGCCAGCAGCCTGAGTGCGGGCCCGTACTTC.

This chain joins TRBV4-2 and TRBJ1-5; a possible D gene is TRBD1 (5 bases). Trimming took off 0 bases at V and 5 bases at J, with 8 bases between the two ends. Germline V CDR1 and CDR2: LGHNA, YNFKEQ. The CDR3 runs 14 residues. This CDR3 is CASSQETADQPQHF. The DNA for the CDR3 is TGTGCCAGCAGCCAAGAGACAGCAGATCAGCCCCAGCATTTT.

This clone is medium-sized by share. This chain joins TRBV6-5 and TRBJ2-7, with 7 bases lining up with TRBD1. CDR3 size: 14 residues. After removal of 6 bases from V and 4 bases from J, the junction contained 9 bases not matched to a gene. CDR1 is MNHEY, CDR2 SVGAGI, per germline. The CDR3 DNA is TGTGCCAGCAGACCAGGGGGTTCCGCTTACGAGCAGTACTTC. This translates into CASRPGGSAYEQYF.

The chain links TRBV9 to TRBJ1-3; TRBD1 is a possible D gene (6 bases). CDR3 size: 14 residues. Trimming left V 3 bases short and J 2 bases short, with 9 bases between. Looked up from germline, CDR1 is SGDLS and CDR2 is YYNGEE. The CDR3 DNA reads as TGTGCCAGCAGCGCCGACAGGACTGGAAACACCATATATTTT. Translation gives CASSADRTGNTIYF.

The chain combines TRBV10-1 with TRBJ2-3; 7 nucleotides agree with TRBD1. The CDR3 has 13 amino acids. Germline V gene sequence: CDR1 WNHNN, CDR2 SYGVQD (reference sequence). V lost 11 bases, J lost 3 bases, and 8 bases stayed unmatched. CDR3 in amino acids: CAGPGQITDTQYF. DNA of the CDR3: TGCGCCGGCCCGGGACAGATTACAGATACGCAGTATTTT.

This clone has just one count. The chain's CDR3 is CAISEGALVGGTDTQYF. The CDR3 bases are TGTGCCATCAGTGAGGGGGCCCTTGTTGGGGGGACAGATACGCAGTATTTT. J is TRBJ2-3 and V is TRBV10-3, with D tentatively TRBD2 (6 bases). The CDR3 has 17 amino acids. Trimming shortened V by 2 bases and J by 3 bases, and 18 bases separated the two germline ends. Germline V CDR1 and CDR2: ENHRY, SYGVKD.

DNA of the CDR3: TGTGCCAGCAGCCTCCCCGGGGTGGCAGCAGATACGCAGTATTTT. Protein: CASSLPGVAADTQYF. This sequence joins TRBV9 and TRBJ2-3; D may be TRBD2 (5 bases). Per germline, CDR1 SGDLS and CDR2 YYNGEE. The CDR3 runs 15 residues. Trimming pared 4 bases from V and 4 bases from J, leaving 16 bases between. The variable domain in full, with the rest retrieved from reference TRBV9 and TRBJ2-3, is DSGVTQTPKHLITATGQRVTLRCSPRSGDLSVYWYQQSLDQGLQFLIQYYNGEERAKGNILERFSAQQFPDLHSELNLSSLELGDSALYFCASSLPGVAADTQYFGPGTRLTVL.

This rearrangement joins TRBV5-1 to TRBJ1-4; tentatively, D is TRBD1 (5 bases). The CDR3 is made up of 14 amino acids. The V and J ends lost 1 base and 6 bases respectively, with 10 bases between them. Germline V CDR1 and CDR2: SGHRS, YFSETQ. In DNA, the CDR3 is TGCGCCAGCAGCTTGATCGGGGGTGATGAAAAACTGTTTTTT. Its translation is CASSLIGGDEKLFF.

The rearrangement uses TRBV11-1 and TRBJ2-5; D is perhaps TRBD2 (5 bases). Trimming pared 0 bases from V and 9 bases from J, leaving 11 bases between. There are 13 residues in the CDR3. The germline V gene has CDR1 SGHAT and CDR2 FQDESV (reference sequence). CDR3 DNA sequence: TGTGCCAGCAGCTTAGCGAGGGCCGGGGCCCAGTACTTC. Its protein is CASSLARAGAQYF.

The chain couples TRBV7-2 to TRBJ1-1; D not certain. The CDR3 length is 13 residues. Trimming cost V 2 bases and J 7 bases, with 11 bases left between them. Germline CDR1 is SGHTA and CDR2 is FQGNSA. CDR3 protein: CASSLPSYSEAFF. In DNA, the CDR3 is TGTGCCAGCAGCTTACCCTCCTACAGTGAAGCTTTCTTT.

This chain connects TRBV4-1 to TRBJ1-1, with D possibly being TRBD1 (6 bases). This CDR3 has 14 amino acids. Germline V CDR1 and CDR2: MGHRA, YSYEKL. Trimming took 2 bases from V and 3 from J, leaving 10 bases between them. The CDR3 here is CASSQPGQHTEAFF. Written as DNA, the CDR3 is TGCGCCAGCAGCCAACCCGGACAGCACACTGAAGCTTTCTTT.